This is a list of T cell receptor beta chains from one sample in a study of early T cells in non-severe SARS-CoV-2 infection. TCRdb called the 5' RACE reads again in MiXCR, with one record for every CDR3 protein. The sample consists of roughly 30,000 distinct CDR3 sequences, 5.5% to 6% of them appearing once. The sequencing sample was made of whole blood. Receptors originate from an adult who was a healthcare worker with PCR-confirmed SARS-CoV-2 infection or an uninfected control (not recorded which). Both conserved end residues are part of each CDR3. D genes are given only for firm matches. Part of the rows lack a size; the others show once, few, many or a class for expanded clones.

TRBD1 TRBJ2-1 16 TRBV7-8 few CASSLATGGSYNEQFF TGTGCCAGCAGCTTGGCAACAGGGGGCTCCTACAATGAGCAGTTCTTC
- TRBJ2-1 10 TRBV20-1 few CSALANEQFF TGCAGTGCTTTAGCGAATGAGCAGTTCTTC
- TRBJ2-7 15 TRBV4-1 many CASSPRMTVPYEQYF TGCGCCAGCAGCCCTCGTATGACGGTGCCCTACGAGCAGTACTTC
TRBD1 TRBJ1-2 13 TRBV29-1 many CSVSSGQGDFYTF TGCAGCGTATCTAGTGGACAGGGGGACTTCTACACCTTC
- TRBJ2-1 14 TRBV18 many CASSPRTDYNEQFF TGTGCCAGCTCACCGAGGACGGACTACAATGAGCAGTTCTTC
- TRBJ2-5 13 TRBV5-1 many CASSFRVGETQYF TGCGCCAGCAGCTTTCGGGTTGGAGAGACCCAGTACTTC
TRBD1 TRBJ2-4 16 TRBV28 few CASSSFFGTEGDIQYF TGTGCCAGCAGTTCTTTTTTCGGGACAGAAGGGGACATTCAGTACTTC
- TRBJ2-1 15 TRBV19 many CASSVGTLSYNEQFF TGTGCCAGTAGTGTCGGGACCCTCTCCTACAATGAGCAGTTCTTC
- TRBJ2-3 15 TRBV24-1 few CATSDYRTPTDTQYF TGTGCCACCAGTGACTACCGAACTCCCACAGATACGCAGTATTTT
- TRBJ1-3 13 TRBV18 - CASSPSSGNTIYF TGTGCCAGCTCACCGTCCTCTGGAAACACCATATATTTT
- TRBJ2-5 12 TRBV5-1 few CASSLDRETQYF TGCGCCAGCAGCTTGGATCGGGAGACCCAGTACTTC
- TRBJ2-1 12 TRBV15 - CATSRSTGEQFF TGTGCCACCAGCAGATCGACTGGGGAGCAGTTCTTC
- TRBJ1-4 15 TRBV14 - CASSQDAGPNEKLFF TGTGCCAGCAGCCAAGACGCAGGGCCTAATGAAAAACTGTTTTTT
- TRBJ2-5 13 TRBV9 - CASSAPPQETQYF TGTGCCAGCAGCGCGCCACCTCAAGAGACCCAGTACTTC
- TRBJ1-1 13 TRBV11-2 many CASSLEGVAEAFF TGTGCCAGCAGCTTAGAAGGGGTCGCTGAAGCTTTCTTT
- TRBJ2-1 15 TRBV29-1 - CSVEWSVGIYNEQFF TGCAGCGTTGAATGGTCAGTGGGGATTTACAATGAGCAGTTCTTC
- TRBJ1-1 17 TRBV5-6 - CASSLAWSGSINAEAFF TGTGCCAGCAGCTTGGCCTGGTCAGGCTCAATAAATGCTGAAGCTTTCTTT
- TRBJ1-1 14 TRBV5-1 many CASSLVWTNTEAFF TGCGCCAGCAGCTTGGTTTGGACAAACACTGAAGCTTTCTTT
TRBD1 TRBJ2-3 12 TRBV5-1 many CASTGDTDTQYF TGCGCCAGTACAGGGGACACAGATACGCAGTATTTT
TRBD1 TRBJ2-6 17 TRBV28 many CASLPGQMVSGANVLTF TGTGCCAGTCTCCCGGGACAGATGGTCTCTGGGGCCAACGTCCTGACTTTC
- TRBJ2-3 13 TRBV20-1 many CSALQGKTDTQYF TGCAGTGCCCTCCAGGGGAAAACAGATACGCAGTATTTT
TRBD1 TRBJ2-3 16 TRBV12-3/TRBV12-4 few CASRGEQGAFTDTQYF TGTGCCAGCAGAGGGGAACAGGGGGCATTCACAGATACGCAGTATTTT
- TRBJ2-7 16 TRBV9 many CASSVAWSRGLDEQYF TGTGCCAGCAGCGTAGCTTGGTCCAGGGGCCTCGACGAGCAGTACTTC
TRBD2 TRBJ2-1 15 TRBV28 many CASTELGTSSNEQFF TGTGCCAGCACCGAATTAGGGACTAGCTCCAATGAGCAGTTCTTC
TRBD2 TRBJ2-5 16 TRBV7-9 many CASSLRPTSGEETQYF TGTGCCAGCAGCCTCCGCCCGACTAGCGGGGAAGAGACCCAGTACTTC
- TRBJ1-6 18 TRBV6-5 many CASSYSIVPFQGNSPLHF TGTGCCAGCAGTTACTCGATCGTTCCCTTCCAAGGGAATTCACCCCTCCACTTT
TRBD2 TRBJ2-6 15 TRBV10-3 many CAATPGGAGANVLTF TGTGCCGCCACTCCGGGGGGAGCTGGGGCCAACGTCCTGACTTTC
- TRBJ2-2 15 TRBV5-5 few CASSLGPTNTGELFF TGTGCCAGCAGCTTGGGGCCGACGAACACCGGGGAGCTGTTTTTT
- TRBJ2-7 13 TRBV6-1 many CASSESSHYEQYF TGTGCCAGCAGTGAAAGTTCCCACTACGAGCAGTACTTC
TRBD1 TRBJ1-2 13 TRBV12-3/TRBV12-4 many CASSFDRAFGYTF TGTGCCAGCAGTTTTGACAGGGCGTTTGGCTACACCTTC
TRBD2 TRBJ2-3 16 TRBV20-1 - CSAPKSGGTSTDTQYF TGCAGTGCTCCTAAGAGCGGGGGGACTAGCACAGATACGCAGTATTTT
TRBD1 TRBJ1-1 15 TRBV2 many CASSDRGKRNTEAFF TGTGCCAGCAGTGACAGGGGGAAAAGGAACACTGAAGCTTTCTTT
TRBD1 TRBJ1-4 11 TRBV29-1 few CSVGTDEKLFF TGCAGCGTCGGGACAGATGAAAAACTGTTTTTT
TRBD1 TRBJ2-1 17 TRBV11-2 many CASSLLVGQGPGNEQFF TGTGCCAGCAGCTTACTAGTAGGACAGGGTCCAGGGAATGAGCAGTTCTTC
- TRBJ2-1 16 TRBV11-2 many CASSLSGGIYYNEQFF TGTGCCAGCAGCTTGTCAGGCGGGATATACTACAATGAGCAGTTCTTC
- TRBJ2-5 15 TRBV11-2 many CASSLDRGTRQTQYF TGTGCCAGCAGCTTAGATCGGGGCACAAGACAGACCCAGTACTTC
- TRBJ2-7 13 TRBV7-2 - CASSFWGRGEQYF TGTGCCAGCAGCTTTTGGGGCCGGGGCGAGCAGTACTTC